Listed below are T cell receptor beta chains from one sample, sequenced in a study of cytomegalovirus exposure and HLA in healthy donors. Generated by immunoSEQ multiplex PCR, the TCRdb table keeps only in-frame clones and is missing some. The data hold more than 70,000 clones, with over 70% observed a single time. The source material was PBMCs. All receptors derive from a man in his forties or fifties in good health and CMV-seronegative. CDR3s include the opening cysteine and the closing phenylalanine or tryptophan.

J gene,V gene,CDR3 length,CDR3 protein
TRBJ1-5,TRBV7-9,14,CSSSLTGWNQPQHF
TRBJ2-5,TRBV6-4,14,CASSDSGGSLPQYF
TRBJ1-1,TRBV30,14,CAWRMRGQRTEAFF
TRBJ2-1,TRBV7-3,13,CASSLDRDNEQFF
TRBJ2-5,TRBV7-9,16,CASSERLAGVQETQYF
TRBJ2-5,TRBV2,12,CASSSGQETQYF
TRBJ1-4,TRBV5-1,14,CASSPRRINEKLFF
TRBJ1-2,TRBV10-3,13,CAISETGGWGYTF
TRBJ2-3,TRBV4-2,16,CASSQGGGHSTDTQYF
TRBJ2-3,TRBV5-1,18,CASSFVFGGGGEGDTQYF
TRBJ1-1,TRBV29-1,13,CSGATGFRTEAFF
TRBJ2-5,TRBV4-3,15,CASSRTLAGGETQYF
TRBJ2-3,TRBV5-1,12,CASSLGGGSQYF
TRBJ2-3,TRBV5-1,17,CASSLAGSRVMLDTQYF
TRBJ2-7,TRBV27,15,CASSSTSGGSYEQYF
TRBJ1-5,TRBV2,16,CASRATRDSPTQPQHF
TRBJ1-6,TRBV5-1,15,CASSSSGTGDSPLHF
TRBJ1-1,TRBV2,10,CASIGAEAFF
TRBJ2-5,TRBV7-9,14,CSSSLGQGVETQYF
TRBJ1-3,TRBV6-1,15,CASSDFRVYGNTIYF
TRBJ1-5,TRBV18,18,CASSPSEGLGTGNQPQHF
TRBJ2-3,TRBV5-4,17,CASSLEGAGSSTDTQYF
TRBJ2-5,TRBV7-2,14,CASSSRDRGTNQYF
TRBJ1-2,TRBV6-5,15,CASSYSGGLRYGYTF
TRBJ2-2,TRBV6-5,16,CASSYSSRGATGELFF
TRBJ2-7,TRBV19,14,CASSIGTGAYEQYF